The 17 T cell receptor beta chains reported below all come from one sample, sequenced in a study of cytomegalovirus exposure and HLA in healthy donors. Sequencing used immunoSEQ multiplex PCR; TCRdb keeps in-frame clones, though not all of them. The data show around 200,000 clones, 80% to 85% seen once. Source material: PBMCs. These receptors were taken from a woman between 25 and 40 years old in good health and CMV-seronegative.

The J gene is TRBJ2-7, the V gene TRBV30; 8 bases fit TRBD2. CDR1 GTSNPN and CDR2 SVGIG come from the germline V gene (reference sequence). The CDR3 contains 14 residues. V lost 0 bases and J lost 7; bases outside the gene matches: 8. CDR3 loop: CAWSVGTRVGEQYF. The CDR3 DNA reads TGTGCCTGGAGTGTAGGGACTAGGGTTGGGGAGCAGTACTTC.

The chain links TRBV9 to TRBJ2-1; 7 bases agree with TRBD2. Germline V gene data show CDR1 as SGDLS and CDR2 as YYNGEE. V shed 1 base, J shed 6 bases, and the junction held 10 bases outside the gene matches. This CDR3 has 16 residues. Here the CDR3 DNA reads TGTGCCAGCAGCGTAAAGGGCGGGAGTGGGCCCAATGAGCAGTTCTTC. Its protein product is CASSVKGGSGPNEQFF.

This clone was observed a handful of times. In nucleotides, the CDR3 is TGTGCCAGCAGCTTAGGTTCGGGGACTTATGGCTACACCTTC. Translating gives CASSLGSGTYGYTF. This rearrangement joins TRBV7-9 to TRBJ1-2; a weak D match, TRBD1 (5 bases). The germline gives CDR1 SEHNR, CDR2 FQNEAQ (reference sequence). The V end was cut by 1 base, the J end by 5 bases, with 11 bases between. CDR3 length: 14 amino acids.

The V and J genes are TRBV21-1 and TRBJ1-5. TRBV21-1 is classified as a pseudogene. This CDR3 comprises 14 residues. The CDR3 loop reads CASSKVELREPQHF. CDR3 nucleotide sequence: TGTGCCAGCAGCAAAGTTGAGCTTAGAGAGCCCCAGCATTTT.

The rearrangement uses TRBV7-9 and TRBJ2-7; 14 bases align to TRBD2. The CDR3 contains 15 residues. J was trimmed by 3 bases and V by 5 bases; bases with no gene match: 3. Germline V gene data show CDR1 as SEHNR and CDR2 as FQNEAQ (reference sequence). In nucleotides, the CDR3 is TGTGCCAGCAGCCCCGGACTAGCGGGGGGCTACGAGCAGTACTTC. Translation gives CASSPGLAGGYEQYF.

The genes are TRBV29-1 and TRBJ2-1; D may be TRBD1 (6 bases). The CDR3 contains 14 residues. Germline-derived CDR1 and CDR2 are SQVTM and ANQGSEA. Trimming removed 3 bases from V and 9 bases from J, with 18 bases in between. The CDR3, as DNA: TGCAGCGTTGAGAGGAGAACAGGGTACGGTGAGCAGTTCTTC. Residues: CSVERRTGYGEQFF.

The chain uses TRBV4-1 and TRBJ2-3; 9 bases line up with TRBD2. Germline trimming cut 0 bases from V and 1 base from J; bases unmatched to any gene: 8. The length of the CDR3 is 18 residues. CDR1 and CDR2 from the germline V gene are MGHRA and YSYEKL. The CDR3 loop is CASSQEGLAGTRTDTQYF. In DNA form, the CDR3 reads TGCGCCAGCAGCCAAGAGGGTCTAGCGGGGACTCGCACAGATACGCAGTATTTT.

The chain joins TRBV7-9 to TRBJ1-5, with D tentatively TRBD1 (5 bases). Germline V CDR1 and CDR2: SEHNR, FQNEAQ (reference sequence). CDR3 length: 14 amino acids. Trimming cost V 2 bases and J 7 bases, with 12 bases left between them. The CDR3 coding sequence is TGTGCCAGCAGCTTATCCGCAGGGAAACAGCCCCAGCATTTT. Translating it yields CASSLSAGKQPQHF.

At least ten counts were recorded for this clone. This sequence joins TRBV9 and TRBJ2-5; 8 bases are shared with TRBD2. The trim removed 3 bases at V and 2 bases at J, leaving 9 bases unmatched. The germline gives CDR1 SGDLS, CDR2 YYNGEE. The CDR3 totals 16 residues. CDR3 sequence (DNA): TGTGCCAGCAGCGCCCCAGGACTAGCTTCACAAGAGACCCAGTACTTC. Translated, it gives CASSAPGLASQETQYF.

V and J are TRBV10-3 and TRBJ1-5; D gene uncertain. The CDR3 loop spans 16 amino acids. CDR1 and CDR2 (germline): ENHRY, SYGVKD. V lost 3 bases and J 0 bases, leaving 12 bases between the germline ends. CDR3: CAISEWEISSNQPQHF. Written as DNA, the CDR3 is TGTGCCATCAGTGAATGGGAGATAAGTAGCAATCAGCCCCAGCATTTT.

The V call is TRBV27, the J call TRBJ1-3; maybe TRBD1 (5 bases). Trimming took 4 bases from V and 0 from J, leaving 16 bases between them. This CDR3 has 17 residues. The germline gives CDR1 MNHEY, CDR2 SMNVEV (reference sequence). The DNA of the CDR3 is TGTGCCAGCAGTTCGGCCCCCGGGACTAGCTCTGGAAACACCATATATTTT. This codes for CASSSAPGTSSGNTIYF.

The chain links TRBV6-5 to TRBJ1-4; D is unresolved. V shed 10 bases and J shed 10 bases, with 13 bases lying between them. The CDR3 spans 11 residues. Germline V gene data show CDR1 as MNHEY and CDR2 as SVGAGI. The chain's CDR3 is CATVAGGKLFF. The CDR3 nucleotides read TGTGCCACGGTTGCAGGTGGAAAACTGTTTTTT.

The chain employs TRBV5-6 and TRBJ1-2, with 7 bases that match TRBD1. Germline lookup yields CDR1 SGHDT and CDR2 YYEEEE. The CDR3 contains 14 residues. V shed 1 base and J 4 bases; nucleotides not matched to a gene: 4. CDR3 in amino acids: CASSLYGQAYGYTF. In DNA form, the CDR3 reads TGTGCCAGCAGCTTGTACGGACAGGCCTATGGCTACACCTTC.

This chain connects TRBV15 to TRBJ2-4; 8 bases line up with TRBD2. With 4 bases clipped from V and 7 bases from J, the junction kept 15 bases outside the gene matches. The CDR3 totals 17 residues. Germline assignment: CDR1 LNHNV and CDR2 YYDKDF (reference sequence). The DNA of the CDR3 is TGTGCCACCAGCAAGGTCTTGGGCGGGGGGTCAGGGAACATTCAGTACTTC. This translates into CATSKVLGGGSGNIQYF.

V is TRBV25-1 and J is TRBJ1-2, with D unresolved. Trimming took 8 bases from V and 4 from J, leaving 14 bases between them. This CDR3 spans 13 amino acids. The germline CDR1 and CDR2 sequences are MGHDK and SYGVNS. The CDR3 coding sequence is TGTGCCAGCTCTCCCACGGACTTCTATGGCTACACCTTC. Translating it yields CASSPTDFYGYTF.

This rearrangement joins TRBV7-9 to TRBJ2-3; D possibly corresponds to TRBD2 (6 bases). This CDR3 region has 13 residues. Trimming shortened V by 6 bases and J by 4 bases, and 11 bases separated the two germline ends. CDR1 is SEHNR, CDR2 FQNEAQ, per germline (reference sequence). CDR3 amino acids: CASSRDFADTQYF. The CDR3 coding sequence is TGTGCCAGCAGTAGGGACTTCGCAGATACGCAGTATTTT.

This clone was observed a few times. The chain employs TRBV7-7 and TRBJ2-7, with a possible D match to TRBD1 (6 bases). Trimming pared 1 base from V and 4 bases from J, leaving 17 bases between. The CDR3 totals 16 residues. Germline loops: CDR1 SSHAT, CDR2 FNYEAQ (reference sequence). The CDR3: CASSLDSGAGVYEQYF. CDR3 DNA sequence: TGTGCCAGCAGCTTAGATTCTGGGGCAGGGGTTTACGAGCAGTACTTC.